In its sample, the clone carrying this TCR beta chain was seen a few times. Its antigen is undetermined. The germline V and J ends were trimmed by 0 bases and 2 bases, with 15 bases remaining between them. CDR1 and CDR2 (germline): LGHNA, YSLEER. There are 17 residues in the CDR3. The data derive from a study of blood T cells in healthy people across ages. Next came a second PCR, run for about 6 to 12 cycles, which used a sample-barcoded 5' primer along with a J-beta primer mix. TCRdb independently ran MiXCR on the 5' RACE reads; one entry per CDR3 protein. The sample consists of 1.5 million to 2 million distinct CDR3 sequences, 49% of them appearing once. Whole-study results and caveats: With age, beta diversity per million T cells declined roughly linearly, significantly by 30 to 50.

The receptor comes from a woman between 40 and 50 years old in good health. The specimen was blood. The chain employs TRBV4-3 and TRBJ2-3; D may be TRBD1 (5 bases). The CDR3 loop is CASSQDASQGITDTQYF. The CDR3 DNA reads TGCGCCAGCAGCCAAGATGCTAGTCAGGGAATCACAGATACGCAGTATTTT.